The TCR beta chain under discussion was sequenced for a study of radiotherapy plus CTLA-4 blockade in lung cancer. V was trimmed by 3 bases and J by 0 bases, leaving 6 bases between them. Germline lookup yields CDR1 LNHDA and CDR2 SQIVND (reference sequence). The CDR3 totals 14 residues. TCRdb keeps only in-frame clones here, not all; method: immunoSEQ multiplex PCR. The sample holds some 100,000 clones, about four fifths seen once. The chain couples TRBV19 to TRBJ1-5; D uncertain. The sequences come from peripheral blood, collected from a patient treated with radiotherapy plus ipilimumab. The TCR originated in a human donor with non-small cell lung cancer that progressed on radiotherapy plus ipilimumab. CDR3 loop: CASSIPVSNQPQHF. The CDR3 nucleotides are TGTGCCAGTAGTATTCCCGTTAGCAATCAGCCCCAGCATTTT. The full variable domain, rest sourced from reference TRBV19 and TRBJ1-5, is DGGITQSPKYLFRKEGQNVTLSCEQNLNHDAMYWYRQDPGQGLRLIYYSQIVNDFQKGDIAEGYSVSREKKESFPLTVTSAQKNPTAFYLCASSIPVSNQPQHFGDGTRLSIL.